Listed here are 6 T cell receptor beta chains from one sample, sequenced in a study of OX40 agonist ivuxolimab in advanced cancers. Sequencing used immunoSEQ multiplex PCR; TCRdb keeps in-frame clones, though not all of them. In the table there are roughly 90,000 clones, about 90% of which are singletons. The sequences come from CD4+ or CD8+ T cells sorted from blood, collected in a trial of the OX40 agonist ivuxolimab. The origin of the receptors is an adult with an advanced solid tumor such as melanoma, head and neck, liver or kidney cancer.

The rearrangement links TRBV18 to TRBJ2-7, with D perhaps matching TRBD1 or TRBD2 (5 bases each). Germline V CDR1 and CDR2: KGHSH, LQKENI. The CDR3 has 15 amino acids. Trimming took 0 bases from V and 5 from J, leaving 14 bases between them. CDR3 bases: TGTGCCAGCTCACCACCTCGAGGGGCAGGGCACGAGCAGTACTTC. It is translated as CASSPPRGAGHEQYF. The full variable domain, its missing parts supplied by reference TRBV18 and TRBJ2-7, is NAGVMQNPRHLVRRRGQEARLRCSPMKGHSHVYWYRQLPEEGLKFMVYLQKENIIDESGMPKERFSAEFPKEGPSILRIQQVVRGDSAAYFCASSPPRGAGHEQYFGPGTRLTVT.

The chain recombines TRBV4-3 with TRBJ2-7, with a weak D call TRBD1 (6 bases). V shed 1 base and J shed 1 base, with 11 bases lying between them. Germline V CDR1 and CDR2: LGHNA, YSLEER. There are 15 residues in the CDR3. CDR3 DNA sequence: TGCGCCAGCAGCCAAGGGACAGCTGGTTCCTACGAGCAGTACTTC. It yields the protein CASSQGTAGSYEQYF.

This rearrangement joins TRBV18 to TRBJ2-3; D is tentatively TRBD1 or TRBD2 (6 bases each). This CDR3 region has 13 residues. The V gene lost 4 bases and the J gene lost 8 bases, with 13 bases spanning the gap. Germline assignment: CDR1 KGHSH and CDR2 LQKENI. The CDR3 DNA is TGTGCCAGCTCACAGGGGGGACCTTCTACGCAGTATTTT. Translation: CASSQGGPSTQYF.

The chain is built from TRBV19 and TRBJ1-3; D ambiguous. CDR1 and CDR2 from the germline V gene are LNHDA and SQIVND (reference sequence). This CDR3 comprises 11 residues. V gave up 6 bases and J gave up 4 bases, with 4 bases separating them. The CDR3 DNA is TGTGCCAGTAGCGCCGGAAACACCATATATTTT. Translation: CASSAGNTIYF. Full variable domain (remainder filled in from reference TRBV19 and TRBJ1-3): DGGITQSPKYLFRKEGQNVTLSCEQNLNHDAMYWYRQDPGQGLRLIYYSQIVNDFQKGDIAEGYSVSREKKESFPLTVTSAQKNPTAFYLCASSAGNTIYFGEGSWLTVV.

This clone showed up just once. This chain uses TRBV28 with TRBJ1-1; D not certain. The length of the CDR3 is 14 residues. Germline V CDR1 and CDR2: MDHEN, SYDVKM. Trimming cost V 5 bases and J 1 base, with 11 bases left between them. The CDR3 sequence: CASSPPQPNTEAFF. The DNA for the CDR3 is TGTGCCAGCAGTCCCCCCCAACCGAACACTGAAGCTTTCTTT.

The genes are TRBV11-3 and TRBJ2-1; D is perhaps TRBD2 (7 bases). V shed 5 bases and J shed 4 bases, with 21 bases lying between them. The CDR3 totals 17 residues. From germline, CDR1 is SGHNT and CDR2 YENEEA. The CDR3 DNA is TGTGCCAGCAGCCCCTTCCCGGGGGGCGGGGCTTACAATGAGCAGTTCTTC. Residues: CASSPFPGGGAYNEQFF. Full variable domain (outside the CDR3, taken from reference TRBV11-3 and TRBJ2-1): EAGVVQSPRYKIIEKKQPVAFWCNPISGHNTLYWYLQNLGQGPELLIRYENEEAVDDSQLPKDRFSAERLKGVDSTLKIQPAELGDSAVYLCASSPFPGGGAYNEQFFGPGTRLTVL.